These T cell receptor beta chains were read from a single sample in a study of CD8 T cells in ankylosing spondylitis. From the 5' RACE reads, TCRdb called clonotypes with MiXCR, one entry per CDR3 protein. Of 200,000 to 250,000 distinct CDR3 sequences in the sample, around 17% were seen once. The sequenced sample consisted of blood, either unsorted or a sorted T cell fraction (not recorded which). The receptors here all came from a male donor with ankylosing spondylitis. CDR3s include the opening cysteine and the closing phenylalanine or tryptophan. Fields, in order: J gene, clone size, D gene, V gene, CDR3 protein, CDR3 DNA. D genes are given only for firm matches. Clone size is stated in some rows and not others, as once, few, many or a class when expanded.

J gene: TRBJ1-3; clone size: -; D gene: -; V gene: TRBV10-2; CDR3 protein: CASSDYPGNTIYF; CDR3 DNA: TGCGCCAGCAGTGACTACCCCGGAAACACCATATATTTT
J gene: TRBJ2-7; clone size: many; D gene: -; V gene: TRBV12-3/TRBV12-4; CDR3 protein: CASSLDYPDLYEQYF; CDR3 DNA: TGTGCCAGCAGTCTGGACTACCCCGACCTCTACGAGCAGTACTTC
J gene: TRBJ2-1; clone size: -; D gene: -; V gene: TRBV4-3; CDR3 protein: CASSPGTAGSYNEQFF; CDR3 DNA: TGCGCCAGCAGCCCAGGGACCGCGGGGTCCTACAATGAGCAGTTCTTC
J gene: TRBJ1-1; clone size: many; D gene: -; V gene: TRBV4-1; CDR3 protein: CASSPEEPGSAFF; CDR3 DNA: TGCGCCAGCAGCCCAGAGGAGCCAGGGTCAGCTTTCTTT
J gene: TRBJ2-7; clone size: -; D gene: -; V gene: TRBV12-3/TRBV12-4; CDR3 protein: CASRTESYEQYF; CDR3 DNA: TGTGCCAGCAGGACGGAGTCCTACGAGCAGTACTTC
J gene: TRBJ2-3; clone size: few; D gene: -; V gene: TRBV24-1; CDR3 protein: CATSDPRGPKLADTQYF; CDR3 DNA: TGTGCCACCAGTGATCCACGGGGGCCGAAGCTAGCGGATACGCAGTATTTT
J gene: TRBJ2-5; clone size: -; D gene: TRBD2; V gene: TRBV13; CDR3 protein: CASSIAGTSGNPQETQYF; CDR3 DNA: TGTGCCAGCAGCATCGCCGGGACTAGCGGGAATCCTCAAGAGACCCAGTACTTC
J gene: TRBJ2-7; clone size: -; D gene: TRBD1; V gene: TRBV3-1; CDR3 protein: CASSQVLVFGTGGHEQYF; CDR3 DNA: TGTGCCAGCAGCCAAGTACTGGTTTTTGGGACAGGGGGCCACGAGCAGTACTTC
J gene: TRBJ1-2; clone size: few; D gene: TRBD1; V gene: TRBV19; CDR3 protein: CASSTPQGAVIYGYTF; CDR3 DNA: TGTGCCAGTAGTACCCCTCAGGGGGCGGTGATCTATGGCTACACCTTC
J gene: TRBJ1-3; clone size: few; D gene: -; V gene: TRBV4-3; CDR3 protein: CASSQDAEGMGAGNTIYF; CDR3 DNA: TGCGCCAGCAGCCAAGACGCTGAGGGGATGGGTGCTGGAAACACCATATATTTT
J gene: TRBJ1-4; clone size: few; D gene: TRBD1; V gene: TRBV20-1; CDR3 protein: CSARNKGATTNEKLFF; CDR3 DNA: TGCAGTGCTAGGAACAAGGGGGCTACTACTAATGAAAAACTGTTTTTT
J gene: TRBJ2-1; clone size: few; D gene: -; V gene: TRBV9; CDR3 protein: CASSVEGGQSEQFF; CDR3 DNA: TGTGCCAGCAGCGTAGAGGGGGGCCAGAGTGAGCAGTTCTTC
J gene: TRBJ2-7; clone size: -; D gene: -; V gene: TRBV27; CDR3 protein: CASSLGRVSYEQYF; CDR3 DNA: TGTGCCAGCAGTTTAGGGCGGGTCTCCTACGAGCAGTACTTC
J gene: TRBJ2-3; clone size: few; D gene: TRBD1; V gene: TRBV7-9; CDR3 protein: CASSLSQGVVRTDTQYF; CDR3 DNA: TGTGCCAGCAGCTTATCTCAGGGGGTCGTTCGCACAGATACGCAGTATTTT
J gene: TRBJ2-1; clone size: few; D gene: TRBD1; V gene: TRBV19; CDR3 protein: CASSELPGGENEQFF; CDR3 DNA: TGTGCCAGTAGTGAACTCCCAGGGGGCGAAAATGAGCAGTTCTTC
J gene: TRBJ2-1; clone size: few; D gene: TRBD2; V gene: TRBV4-3; CDR3 protein: CASSQSGLAGEFEQFF; CDR3 DNA: TGCGCCAGCAGCCAATCGGGGCTAGCGGGAGAATTTGAGCAGTTCTTC
J gene: TRBJ2-5; clone size: few; D gene: -; V gene: TRBV6-1; CDR3 protein: CASSQGLSQGETQYF; CDR3 DNA: TGTGCCAGCAGTCAAGGACTCAGCCAGGGAGAGACCCAGTACTTC
J gene: TRBJ2-7; clone size: -; D gene: TRBD1; V gene: TRBV4-3; CDR3 protein: CASSQVGTGLSEQYF; CDR3 DNA: TGCGCCAGCAGCCAAGTGGGGACAGGTTTATCCGAGCAGTACTTC
J gene: TRBJ2-1; clone size: -; D gene: -; V gene: TRBV7-9; CDR3 protein: CASSHLGALDEQFF; CDR3 DNA: TGTGCCAGCAGCCACCTGGGGGCCCTGGATGAGCAGTTCTTC
J gene: TRBJ1-1; clone size: few; D gene: -; V gene: TRBV4-1; CDR3 protein: CASSQAVNTEAFF; CDR3 DNA: TGCGCCAGCAGCCAAGCGGTGAACACTGAAGCTTTCTTT